The 20 T cell receptor beta chains reported below all come from one sample, sequenced in a study of blood T cells in healthy people across ages. A second PCR, run for about 6 to 11 cycles, used a sample-barcoded 5' primer plus a J-beta primer mix. MiXCR was run by TCRdb on the 5' RACE reads, yielding one entry per CDR3 protein. This table has 550,000 to 750,000 distinct CDR3 sequences, around 21% appearing once. The specimen sequenced was blood. The source of these receptors is a man aged 70-80 years in good health.

As for this clonotype: The germline gene is not matched at one end of the junction; a read error may be the cause. This chain connects TRBV20-1 to TRBJ2-2; TRBD2 aligns across 12 bases. Germline values: CDR1 DFQATT, CDR2 SNEGSKA (reference sequence). The CDR3 is 17 amino acids. Here the CDR3 DNA reads TGCAGTGCTAGAGATGCTAGCGGGAGGGCCCCCACCGGGGAGCCGTTTTTT. Translating it yields CSARDASGRAPTGEPFF.

In its sample, this clonotype was seen a few times. The J gene is TRBJ1-4, the V gene TRBV12-3 or TRBV12-4, with 8 bases matching TRBD1. The J segment lost 8 bases and the V segment lost 5 bases, leaving 7 bases of the junction unmatched. The CDR3 contains 14 residues. CDR3 in amino acids: CASSQTGAEEKLFF. For the CDR3, the DNA is TGTGCCAGCAGTCAGACAGGGGCGGAAGAAAAACTGTTTTTT.

The table lists this clonotype with a few counts. The J gene is TRBJ2-4, the V gene TRBV14; 7 nucleotides match TRBD2. The J segment lost 0 bases and the V segment lost 0 bases, leaving 5 bases of the junction unmatched. CDR3 length: 17 residues. The germline V gene encodes CDR1 SGHDN and CDR2 FVKESK. DNA for the CDR3: TGTGCCAGCAGCCAAGACGGGACTACAATAGCCAAAAACATTCAGTACTTC. Translation gives CASSQDGTTIAKNIQYF.

This clonotype occurred a few times. This chain uses TRBV18 with TRBJ2-4; 8 bases map to TRBD2. Germline V lookup: CDR1 KGHSH, CDR2 LQKENI. Trimming cost V 2 bases and J 10 bases; bases outside gene matches: 7. There are 14 residues in the CDR3. CDR3 sequence reads: CASSPVTSGAIQYF. The CDR3 DNA is TGTGCCAGCTCACCAGTCACTAGCGGAGCTATTCAGTACTTC.

The chain carries TRBV7-9 and TRBJ1-4; possible D gene TRBD1, 5 bases. CDR1 and CDR2 (germline): SEHNR, FQNEAQ (reference sequence). V was pared by 4 bases and J by 5 bases, with 11 bases between. The CDR3 runs to 14 residues. The CDR3 DNA follows: TGTGCCAGCAGCTCGGGGACGCCAAATGAAAAACTGTTTTTT. Amino acid sequence: CASSSGTPNEKLFF.

This clonotype was counted a few times. The chain carries TRBV5-1 and TRBJ2-4, with TRBD2 identical over 14 bases. Germline CDR1 is SGHRS and CDR2 is YFSETQ. The length of the CDR3 is 15 residues. V gave up 5 bases and J gave up 6 bases; unmatched junction bases: 4. The CDR3 reads CASSQGTSGRNIQYF. The CDR3 coding sequence is TGCGCCAGCAGTCAAGGGACTAGCGGGAGAAACATTCAGTACTTC.

This chain joins TRBV7-9 and TRBJ1-1; no definite D call. Germline V gene lookup returns CDR1 SEHNR and CDR2 FQNEAQ (reference sequence). The CDR3 has 14 amino acids. The V and J ends lost 5 bases and 0 bases respectively, with 10 bases between them. The CDR3 region is CASSVRTLNTEAFF. CDR3 nucleotide sequence: TGTGCCAGCAGCGTGAGGACGTTGAACACTGAAGCTTTCTTT.

Many counts were recorded for this clonotype. The chain carries TRBV7-2 and TRBJ2-1, with a weak D call TRBD1 (5 bases). V was cut by 5 bases and J by 4 bases, with 15 bases left in between. Germline CDR1 is SGHTA and CDR2 is FQGNSA. The CDR3 totals 15 residues. CDR3 in amino acids: CASSVDSGPYNEQFF. CDR3 nucleotides: TGTGCCAGCAGCGTAGACAGTGGACCATACAATGAGCAGTTCTTC.

This clonotype was found a few times. This chain links TRBV6-1 with TRBJ2-1, with TRBD2 as a possible D gene (5 bases). V was trimmed by 3 bases and J by 9 bases, leaving 9 bases between them. Germline CDR1 is MNHNS and CDR2 is SASEGT. The CDR3 contains 12 residues. CDR3 coding DNA: TGTGCCAGCAGTGAGACTACTGGTGAGCAGTTCTTC. This gives the protein CASSETTGEQFF.

This clonotype appeared a few times. The chain carries TRBV15 and TRBJ2-1; 9 bases are a match to TRBD1. Per the germline V gene, CDR1 is LNHNV and CDR2 is YYDKDF (reference sequence). The CDR3 runs to 13 residues. The ends lost 4 bases at V and 12 bases at J; junction bases unmatched: 7. The CDR3 sequence: CATSIQGARGQFF. The CDR3 DNA sequence: TGTGCCACCAGCATACAGGGGGCGCGTGGGCAGTTCTTC.

The chain joins TRBV7-9 to TRBJ1-4; a possible D gene is TRBD1 (5 bases). The V and J ends lost 4 bases and 3 bases respectively, with 15 bases between them. This CDR3 is built from 16 residues. Germline V gene lookup returns CDR1 SEHNR and CDR2 FQNEAQ (reference sequence). For the CDR3, the DNA is TGTGCCAGCAGCTGGGCCCAGGGATTTGCTAATGAAAAACTGTTTTTT. Protein: CASSWAQGFANEKLFF.

With respect to this clonotype: Just one base apart from a much larger clone, this may be a read error. The rearrangement uses TRBV3-1 and TRBJ2-7; D perhaps matches TRBD2 (5 bases). The CDR3 has 14 amino acids. Per the germline V gene, CDR1 is LGHDT and CDR2 is YNNKEL (reference sequence). CDR3 bases: TGTGTCAGCAGTATCAGTTCGGGATCCTACGAGCAGTACTTC. Translating gives CVSSISSGSYEQYF.

V and J are TRBV28 and TRBJ2-1, with TRBD2 identical over 10 bases. Germline CDR1 is MDHEN and CDR2 is SYDVKM. This CDR3 has 15 residues. V lost 7 bases and J lost 8; bases outside the gene matches: 11. DNA of the CDR3: TGTGCCAGCACCACCAGCGGGAGGGCCCCCGATGAGCAGTTCTTC. Translation: CASTTSGRAPDEQFF.

This clonotype was picked up a small number of times. This chain connects TRBV29-1 to TRBJ2-7, with D unclear. There are 10 residues in the CDR3. V lost 4 bases and J 3 bases, leaving 4 bases between the germline ends. The germline V gene has CDR1 SQVTM and CDR2 ANQGSEA. CDR3 coding DNA: TGCAGCGTTGGCGACTACGAGCAGTACTTC. Its protein is CSVGDYEQYF.

This chain uses TRBV7-2 with TRBJ2-1; D might be TRBD1 (6 bases). The length of the CDR3 is 13 residues. The V end lost 5 bases, the J end lost 11 bases, and 16 bases lay between the germline ends. Germline CDR1 and CDR2: SGHTA and FQGNSA. CDR3 sequence: CASSPSRQDKQFF. CDR3 coding DNA: TGTGCCAGCAGCCCCAGCCGACAGGATAAGCAGTTCTTC.

The V gene is TRBV24-1, the J gene TRBJ2-7; 10 bases match TRBD1. Germline trimming cut 7 bases from V and 3 bases from J; bases unmatched to any gene: 5. Germline V gene lookup returns CDR1 KGHDR and CDR2 SFDVKD. This CDR3 region has 14 residues. The CDR3 coding sequence is TGTGCCACCAGGGCCGGGACAGGGGACTACGAGCAGTACTTC. Protein product: CATRAGTGDYEQYF.

This clonotype was seen only a few times. The chain joins TRBV6-2 or TRBV6-3 to TRBJ2-1; possibly TRBD1 for D (6 bases). V shed 6 bases and J shed 2 bases, with 20 bases lying between them. The CDR3 loop spans 17 amino acids. The V gene's germline CDR1 is MNHEY and CDR2 SVGEGT. The CDR3, as DNA: TGTGCCAGCAGCTCGGGCCTTAGACAGGCCCCCTACAATGAGCAGTTCTTC. Translating gives CASSSGLRQAPYNEQFF.

V is TRBV20-1 and J is TRBJ2-7, with D tentatively TRBD1 (6 bases). Trimming pared 6 bases from V and 11 bases from J, leaving 17 bases between. Germline CDR1 is DFQATT and CDR2 is SNEGSKA (reference sequence). The CDR3 is made up of 11 amino acids. The DNA of the CDR3 is TGCAGTGCCCACACCCAGGGGAGAAAGTACTTC. The encoded protein is CSAHTQGRKYF.

The V and J genes are TRBV5-1 and TRBJ2-3; 9 nucleotides align to TRBD1. Germline-derived CDR1 and CDR2 are SGHRS and YFSETQ. The CDR3 is 17 amino acids. V was pared by 0 bases and J by 6 bases, with 11 bases of the junction left unmatched. Here the CDR3 DNA reads TGCGCCAGCAGCTTGGGAGCCTGGAGACAGGGGGTTGATACGCAGTATTTT. As protein: CASSLGAWRQGVDTQYF.

This clonotype has more than one count but fewer than ten. V usage is TRBV21-1 and J usage is TRBJ2-5; TRBD1, as called in the table, went unchecked against the DNA. The tail of the sequence fits TRBJ2-7 better, so the J call may be wrong. TRBV21-1 is a pseudogene locus. The CDR3 loop spans 14 amino acids. The CDR3 DNA reads as TGTGCCAGCAGCAAAGGTCTCGGGGTGTGCGAGCAGTACTTC. Its translation: CASSKGLGVCEQYF.